This entry is about one T cell receptor beta chain. Its antigen is undetermined. Germline V gene lookup returns CDR1 SNHLY and CDR2 FYNNEI. CDR3 length: 14 residues. Germline trimming cut 8 bases from V and 5 bases from J; bases unmatched to any gene: 9. This record comes from a study of graft-versus-host responses after intestinal transplantation. Study background: Each transplant was multivisceral, liver-intestinal, or isolated intestinal.

Some clones are missing from TCRdb's copy, which holds only in-frame ones; the method was immunoSEQ multiplex PCR. Of some 93,000 clones detected, 90% to 95% appear once; the ten largest clones hold approximately 0.48%. The study's findings and limits: Graft-versus-host to host-versus-graft clonal ratios in allografts were high in patients with graft-donor T cell macrochimerism.

The chain has TRBV2 and TRBJ2-5; 9 bases fit TRBD2. The sequenced sample was unstimulated CD8+ T cells sorted from spleen or lymph node cells, obtained before intestinal transplant. The clonotype originates from a human donor who received an intestinal transplant. For the CDR3, the DNA is TGTGCCAGCTTGTTAGCGGGAGCCTCGGAGACCCAGTACTTC. It translates to CASLLAGASETQYF.